One sample yielded the 2 T cell receptor beta chains listed below, sequenced in a study of shared clonotypes between healthy human individuals. The assay was immunoSEQ multiplex PCR, and TCRdb's table has in-frame clones only and misses some. Found here are 700,000 to 950,000 clones, around 96% of them singletons; the top ten hold approximately 0.2%. CD45RO-negative cells were positively selected for CCR7, leaving out terminally differentiated effector memory CD45RA+ cells. The sample comprised naive CD8+ T cells sorted from blood. The receptor set was obtained from a man younger than 45 in good health.

The chain is built from TRBV4-3 and TRBJ2-5; TRBD1 matches 11 bases. In germline, CDR1 is LGHNA, CDR2 YSLEER. Trimming removed 3 bases from V and 4 bases from J; junction bases left unmatched: 1. The CDR3 is 14 residues long. The CDR3: CASSHGTGGETQYF. CDR3 DNA: TGCGCCAGCAGCCATGGGACAGGGGGAGAGACCCAGTACTTC.

V is TRBV6-5 and J is TRBJ2-2, with 8 bases lining up with TRBD2. This CDR3 is 16 amino acids long. After removal of 2 bases from V and 0 bases from J, the junction contained 2 bases not matched to a gene. Germline V gene data show CDR1 as MNHEY and CDR2 as SVGAGI. The CDR3 here is CASSYGGGTNTGELFF. The DNA of the CDR3 is TGTGCCAGCAGTTACGGCGGGGGGACGAACACCGGGGAGCTGTTTTTT.